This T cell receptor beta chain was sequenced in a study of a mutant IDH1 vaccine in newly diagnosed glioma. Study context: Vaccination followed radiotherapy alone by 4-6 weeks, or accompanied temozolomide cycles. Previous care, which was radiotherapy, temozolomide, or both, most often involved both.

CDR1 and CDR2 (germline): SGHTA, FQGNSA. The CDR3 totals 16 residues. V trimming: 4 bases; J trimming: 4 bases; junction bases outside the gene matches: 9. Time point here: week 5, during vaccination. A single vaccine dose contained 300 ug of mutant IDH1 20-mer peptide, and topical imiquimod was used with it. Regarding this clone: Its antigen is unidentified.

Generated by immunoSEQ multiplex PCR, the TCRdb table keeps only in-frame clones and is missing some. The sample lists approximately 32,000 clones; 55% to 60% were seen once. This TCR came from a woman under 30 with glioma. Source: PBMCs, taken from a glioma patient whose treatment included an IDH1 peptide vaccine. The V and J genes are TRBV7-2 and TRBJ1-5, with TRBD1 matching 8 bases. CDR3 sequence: CASSYRPRQGNQPQHF. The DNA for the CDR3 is TGTGCCAGCAGCTATCGTCCTAGACAGGGGAATCAGCCCCAGCATTTT. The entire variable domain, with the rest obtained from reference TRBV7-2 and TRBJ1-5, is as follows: GAGVSQSPSNKVTEKGKDVELRCDPISGHTALYWYRQSLGQGLEFLIYFQGNSAPDKSGLPSDRFSAERTGGSVSTLTIQRTQQEDSAVYLCASSYRPRQGNQPQHFGDGTRLSIL.